Following are 9 T cell receptor beta chains from one sample sequenced in a study of cytomegalovirus exposure and HLA in healthy donors (dated by TCRdb to 2016 to 2017). The protocol used for the library was the immunoSEQ multiplex PCR assay. A mixture of 60 forward primers for TCR Vbeta segments and 13 reverse primers for TCR Jbeta segments was used in the multiplex PCR. TCRdb provides this immuneACCESS table in a form limited to in-frame rearrangements. Some clones are lacking; in checked studies, under half of them reflect an unresolved V gene, and why the rest are absent is not known. This sample has under 150,000 clones in its table, and approximately 84% of those were observed once. Roughly 1.5% of the sample comes from the top ten. Sequenced: PBMCs. These receptors were obtained from a young woman in good health and CMV-seronegative.

The count of this clone is one. The gene calls are TRBV5-1 and TRBJ2-1; tentative D call: TRBD1 (6 bases). Germline lookup yields CDR1 SGHRS and CDR2 YFSETQ. Trimming removed 3 bases at V and 9 bases at J, with 13 bases between. The CDR3 has 13 amino acids. For the CDR3, the DNA is TGCGCCAGCAGCTGGGTACAGGGTACTGAGCAGTTCTTC. Protein product: CASSWVQGTEQFF.

The gene calls are TRBV5-1 and TRBJ2-7; D might be TRBD2 (5 bases). The CDR3 extends over 12 amino acids. The germline V and J ends were trimmed by 5 bases and 6 bases, with 12 bases remaining between them. CDR1 SGHRS and CDR2 YFSETQ come from the germline V gene. CDR3 DNA: TGCGCCAGCAGGACTGAACGGGGCGAGCAGTACTTC. This encodes CASRTERGEQYF.

V usage is TRBV29-1 and J usage is TRBJ2-1; D call uncertain. The CDR3 runs to 13 residues. Trimming removed 6 bases from V and 4 bases from J, with 13 bases in between. Germline V CDR1 and CDR2: SQVTM, ANQGSEA. CDR3 sequence reads: CSVVRPTYNEQFF. CDR3 in DNA: TGCAGCGTCGTACGGCCGACATACAATGAGCAGTTCTTC.

This clone has a count of ten or more. The chain carries TRBV5-4 and TRBJ1-1; TRBD1 matches 8 bases. V dropped 3 bases and J dropped 3; count of bases not matched to a gene: 1. The CDR3 length is 13 residues. CDR1 SGHNT and CDR2 YYREEE come from the germline V gene (reference sequence). CDR3 region: CASSSGQDTEAFF. The CDR3 nucleotides read TGTGCCAGCAGCTCGGGACAGGACACTGAAGCTTTCTTT.

The chain employs TRBV5-6 and TRBJ1-3; maybe TRBD1 (5 bases). The CDR3 contains 15 residues. V gave up 5 bases and J gave up 4 bases, with 16 bases separating them. The germline gives CDR1 SGHDT, CDR2 YYEEEE. CDR3 DNA: TGTGCCAGCAGTTTGCTGCAGGGTTACGGAAACACCATATATTTT. As protein: CASSLLQGYGNTIYF.

The chain joins TRBV5-1 to TRBJ2-2; a weak D match, TRBD2 (6 bases). Trimming left V 2 bases short and J 0 bases short, with 11 bases between. CDR3 length equals 16 residues. Germline-derived CDR1 and CDR2 are SGHRS and YFSETQ. The CDR3 sequence is CASSFPGTSNTGELFF. The CDR3 nucleotides read TGCGCCAGCAGCTTCCCCGGGACTTCGAACACCGGGGAGCTGTTTTTT.

CDR3 DNA sequence: TGTGCCAGCAGCTTGCTGGACAGGGCCTACGAGCAGTACTTC. Protein: CASSLLDRAYEQYF. The V gene is TRBV5-6, the J gene TRBJ2-7, with 8 nucleotides matching TRBD1. Germline V CDR1 and CDR2: SGHDT, YYEEEE. Germline trimming cut 1 base from V and 2 bases from J; bases unmatched to any gene: 2. This CDR3 comprises 14 residues.

V gene TRBV11-2 combines with J gene TRBJ1-1; D is possibly TRBD1 (6 bases). The CDR3 runs 14 residues. CDR1 is SGHAT, CDR2 FQNNGV, per germline. Trimming removed 0 bases at V and 8 bases at J, with 13 bases between. This CDR3 is CASSLERIGTEAFF. The CDR3 DNA follows: TGTGCCAGCAGCTTAGAGCGAATCGGGACAGAAGCTTTCTTT.

The chain combines TRBV6-5 with TRBJ2-1; no definite D call. The CDR3 sequence is 16 residues long. In germline, CDR1 is MNHEY, CDR2 SVGAGI. The germline V and J ends were trimmed by 2 bases and 2 bases, with 13 bases remaining between them. CDR3 nucleotides: TGTGCCAGCAGTTACCATCGGAGTACCACCTACAATGAGCAGTTCTTC. Translated, it gives CASSYHRSTTYNEQFF.